This T cell receptor beta chain derives from a study of T cells expressing NK-cell markers (dated by TCRdb to about 2020). For the wider study: Three sorted T-cell subsets (CD3+CD56+NKG2C+, CD3+CD56+NKG2C- and CD3+CD56-NKG2C+) from 8 or 9 donors had their TCR beta-chain repertoires profiled. Among the eight sequenced donors, only one was HCMV-seronegative, while the other seven were HCMV-seropositive. All eight donors whose samples were sequenced were randomly selected healthy volunteers, three of them men and five women. The libraries were sequenced on Illumina HiSeq 2000/2500, MiSeq or NextSeq, producing 2 x 150 bp reads. Study-wide findings and limitations: Those dominant clonotypes were again the most abundant among CD3+CD56-NKG2C+ cells in several donors, at about 25-65%. Whether the expanded NKG2C-expressing T cell clones were specific for HCMV antigens was left unclear. In six donors, the dominant CD3+CD56+NKG2C+ clonotypes were found to rank among the top 10 CD8+ clonotypes and to make up 1.0-7.0% of CD8+ T cells.

Comments on this clonotype: It lacks a known antigen.

The cysteine opens and the phenylalanine closes a CDR3 of 14 amino acids. No DNA sequence was recorded. A commercial ELISA kit detecting HCMV-specific IgG in serum was used to determine HCMV serostatus. Peripheral blood mononuclear cells were isolated from blood by Ficoll density gradient centrifugation. The sequencer was an Illumina HiSeq 2000. TCR beta cDNA libraries were made by 5'RACE template switching that added a universal primer site and unique molecular identifiers. cDNA synthesis was primed from the TCR beta constant segment, followed by two successive PCR amplification steps. In the authors' own workflow: MIGEC was used to demultiplex reads and group reads by UMI, and MiTCR was used to assemble and quantify clonotypes. To exclude erroneous sequences, only TCR cDNA sequences supported by at least two reads were retained. The tcR package was used for downstream repertoire analysis, and clonotypes were matched across fractions by CDR3 nucleotide sequence plus V segment. VDJmatch was used to annotate antigen specificity against VDJdb, with one amino acid substitution in CDR3 allowed. The reads went through TCRdb reprocessing, and each CDR3 protein sequence gets one entry with no DNA. These V and J calls rely on TCRdb rather than the paper's analysis. The sample table gives some 460,000 distinct CDR3 sequences. The leading ten clones occupy under 1.5% of the sample.

Sequencing input: blood T cells: a sorted CD56 or NKG2C T cell subset, CD4+ or CD8+ T cells, or bulk PBMC T cells (not recorded which). The sequence was collected from a woman in her fifties or sixties in good health. Donor details come from another sample of the same person, matched by shared clones. The chain couples TRBV12-3 or TRBV12-4 to TRBJ2-5; TCRdb's D gene call, TRBD1, goes unchecked for lack of DNA. This receptor has the CDR3 CASRPRDSRGTQYF.